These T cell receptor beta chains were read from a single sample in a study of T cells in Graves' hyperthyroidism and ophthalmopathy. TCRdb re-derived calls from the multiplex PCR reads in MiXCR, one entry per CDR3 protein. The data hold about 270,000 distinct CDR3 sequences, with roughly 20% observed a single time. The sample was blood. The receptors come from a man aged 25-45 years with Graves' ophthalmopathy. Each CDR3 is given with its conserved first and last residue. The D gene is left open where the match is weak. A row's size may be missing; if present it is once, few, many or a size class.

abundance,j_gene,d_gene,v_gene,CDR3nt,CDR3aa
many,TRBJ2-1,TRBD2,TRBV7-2,TGTGCCAGCAGCCGGGGACTAGCGGGAGGCAATGAGCAGTTCTTC,CASSRGLAGGNEQFF
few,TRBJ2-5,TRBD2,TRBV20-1,TGCAGTGCCCAGCGGGAGTATTTGGGGACCCAGTACTTC,CSAQREYLGTQYF
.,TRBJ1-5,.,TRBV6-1,TGTGCCAGCAGTGTTAGCGCCCCCGCGGCAGGGGATGTACGTAGGAATCAGCCCCAGCATTTT,CASSVSAPAAGDVRRNQPQHF
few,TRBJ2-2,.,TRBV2,TGTGCCAGCAGCGCGGGGGGACAGGGAACGTTAACCGGGGAGCTGTTTTTT,CASSAGGQGTLTGELFF
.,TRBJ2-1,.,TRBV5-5,TGTGCCAGCCTGACCCGAGGCGGTGAGCAGTTCTTC,CASLTRGGEQFF
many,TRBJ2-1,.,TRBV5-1,TGCGCCAGCAGCTTGGCCCAGGTGGGGAATGAGCAGTTCTTC,CASSLAQVGNEQFF
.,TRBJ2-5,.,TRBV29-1,TGCAGCGTTGAAATGAGGGGCTTGACTAGAGCTGAGACCCAGTACTTC,CSVEMRGLTRAETQYF
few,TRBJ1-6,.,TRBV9,TGTGCCAGCAGCGTAGACGGGTATAATTCACCCCTCCACTTT,CASSVDGYNSPLHF
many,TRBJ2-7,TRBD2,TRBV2,TGTGCCAGCAGTTCCCCCTCTAGCGGAGCTGACGAGCAGTACTTC,CASSSPSSGADEQYF
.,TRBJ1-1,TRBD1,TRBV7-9,TGTGCCAGCAGCCAGCCCGGGACAGGGCATCCGAACACTGAAGCTTTCTTT,CASSQPGTGHPNTEAFF
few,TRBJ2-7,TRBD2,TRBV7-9,TGTGCCAGCAGCTGGGACTACTCCTACGAGCAGTACTTC,CASSWDYSYEQYF
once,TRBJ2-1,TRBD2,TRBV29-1,TGCAGCCCCGTGGGCGGGACTAACCAGTTCTTC,CSPVGGTNQFF
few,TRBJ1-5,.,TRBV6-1,TGTGCCAGCATCGACGGGGCTACTTATCAGCCCCAGCATTTT,CASIDGATYQPQHF
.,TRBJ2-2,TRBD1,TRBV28,TGTGCCAGCAGTCGGACAGGGGTCACCGGGGAGCTGTTTTTT,CASSRTGVTGELFF
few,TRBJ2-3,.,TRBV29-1,TGCAGCCACCGGGGGCGGGGTAGCACAGATACGCAGTATTTT,CSHRGRGSTDTQYF
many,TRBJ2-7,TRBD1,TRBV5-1,TGCGCCAGCAGCTCGAAACCGGACAGGGGCAACGAGCAGTACTTC,CASSSKPDRGNEQYF
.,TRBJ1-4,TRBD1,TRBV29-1,TGCAGCGCCTTGGGACAGGGAGAAAAACTGTTTTTT,CSALGQGEKLFF
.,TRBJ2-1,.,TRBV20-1,TGCAGTGCTAGAGGTGGCGTGAACAATGAGCAGTTCTTC,CSARGGVNNEQFF
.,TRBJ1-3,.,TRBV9,TGTGCCAGCAGCGTACCTCCACCCGGGACCGGTGGAAACACCATATATTTT,CASSVPPPGTGGNTIYF
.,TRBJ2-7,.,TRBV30,TGTGCCTGGAGTTTCGGACAGTTCCGATACGAGCAGTACTTC,CAWSFGQFRYEQYF
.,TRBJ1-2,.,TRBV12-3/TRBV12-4,TGTGCCAGCAGACAGGACTCTAACTATGGCTACACCTTC,CASRQDSNYGYTF
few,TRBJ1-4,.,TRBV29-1,TGCAGCGTAGAGGACAGAACCAGTAATGAAAAACTGTTTTTT,CSVEDRTSNEKLFF
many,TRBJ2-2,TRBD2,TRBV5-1,TGCGCCAGCAGCTTGGCCGGGAGGTCGAACACCGGGGAGCTGTTTTTT,CASSLAGRSNTGELFF
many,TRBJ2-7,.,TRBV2,TGTGCCAGCAGTGAATCAGAGGTCTCCTACGAGCAGTACTTC,CASSESEVSYEQYF
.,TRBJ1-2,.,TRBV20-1,TGCAGTGCCCGAGGGTCTAACTATGGCTACACCTTC,CSARGSNYGYTF
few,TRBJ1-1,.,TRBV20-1,TGCAGTGCCAGCGCCTTGAACACTGAAGCTTTCTTT,CSASALNTEAFF
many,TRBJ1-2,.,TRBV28,TGTGCCAGCAGTCAAACGGGGGGCTATGGCTACACCTTC,CASSQTGGYGYTF
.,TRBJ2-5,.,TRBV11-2,TGTGCCAGCAGCCCCCCCACAGAGACCCAGTACTTC,CASSPPTETQYF
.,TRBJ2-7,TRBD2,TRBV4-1,TGCGCCAGCAGGCGGACTAGCGGGACTTGGGTTTACGAGCAGTACTTC,CASRRTSGTWVYEQYF
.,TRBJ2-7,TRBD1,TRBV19,TGTGCCAGTAGTGGCTACAGGGGGGCGGCCTACGAGCAGTACTTC,CASSGYRGAAYEQYF
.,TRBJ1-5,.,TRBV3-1,TGTGCCAGCAGCCAGGGCGGGAGTAATCAGCCCCAGCATTTT,CASSQGGSNQPQHF
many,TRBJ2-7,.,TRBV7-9,TGTGCCAGCAGCTTGACGGGGCCCCCGGCCGAGCAGTACTTC,CASSLTGPPAEQYF
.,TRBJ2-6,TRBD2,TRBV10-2,TGCGCCAGCAGGGTTAGCGGGGCCTCTGGGGCCAACGTCCTGACTTTC,CASRVSGASGANVLTF
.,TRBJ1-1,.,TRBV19,TGTGCCAGTAGTTTCCGGAGCGGACAGAGGAACACTGAAGCTTTCTTT,CASSFRSGQRNTEAFF
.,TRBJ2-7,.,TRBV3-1,TGTGCCAGCAGCCAAGTTGGGTTAACACCCCACGAGCAGTACTTC,CASSQVGLTPHEQYF
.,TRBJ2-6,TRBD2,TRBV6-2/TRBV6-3,TGTGCCAGCAGTTCCGGACTAGCCTCTTTCTCTGGGGCCAACGTCCTGACTTTC,CASSSGLASFSGANVLTF
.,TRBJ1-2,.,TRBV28,TGTGCCAGCAGTTTAGCGACGGGGCGGGTCTATGGCTACACCTTC,CASSLATGRVYGYTF
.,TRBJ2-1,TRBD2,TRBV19,TGTGCCAGTAGCCGCCTCGTTAGCGGGTACAATGAGCAGTTCTTC,CASSRLVSGYNEQFF
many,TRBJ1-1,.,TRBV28,TGTGCCAGCAGTTGGGGACGACAGGCGACTGAAGCTTTCTTT,CASSWGRQATEAFF
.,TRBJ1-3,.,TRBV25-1,TGTGCCAGCAGTTCAGGAGGGGATGGAAACACCATATATTTT,CASSSGGDGNTIYF
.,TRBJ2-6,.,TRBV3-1,TGTGCCAGCAGCTACTGGGGACGTGGGGCCAACGTCCTGACTTTC,CASSYWGRGANVLTF
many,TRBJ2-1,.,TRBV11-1,TGTGCCAGCAGCTCATCTCTGGGGCAGGAGCAGTTCTTC,CASSSSLGQEQFF